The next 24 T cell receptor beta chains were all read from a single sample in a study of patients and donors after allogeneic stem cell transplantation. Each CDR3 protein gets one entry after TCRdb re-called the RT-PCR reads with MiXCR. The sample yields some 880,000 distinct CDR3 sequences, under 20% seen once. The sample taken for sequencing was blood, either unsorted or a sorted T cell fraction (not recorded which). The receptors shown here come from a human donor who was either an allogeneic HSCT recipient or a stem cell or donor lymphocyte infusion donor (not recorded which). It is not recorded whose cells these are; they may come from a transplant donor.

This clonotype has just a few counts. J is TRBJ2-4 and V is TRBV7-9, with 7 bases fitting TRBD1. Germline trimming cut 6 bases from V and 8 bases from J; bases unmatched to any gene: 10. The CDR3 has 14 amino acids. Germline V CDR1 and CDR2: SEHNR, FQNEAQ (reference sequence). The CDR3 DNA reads TGTGCCAGCAGGTCCGGGACAGCTTGGGACATTCAGTACTTC. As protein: CASRSGTAWDIQYF.

CDR3 in DNA: TGTGCCAGCAGCCCGCCGTCCGGGAGACGCTACGAGCAGTACTTC. Encoded protein: CASSPPSGRRYEQYF. The chain has TRBV7-9 and TRBJ2-7; D is perhaps TRBD2 (6 bases). Trimming shortened V by 5 bases and J by 3 bases, and 17 bases separated the two germline ends. The CDR3 loop spans 15 amino acids. Per the germline V gene, CDR1 is SEHNR and CDR2 is FQNEAQ (reference sequence).

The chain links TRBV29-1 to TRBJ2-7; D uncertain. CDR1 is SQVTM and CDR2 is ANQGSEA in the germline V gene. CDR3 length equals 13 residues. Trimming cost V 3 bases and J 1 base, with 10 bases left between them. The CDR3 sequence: CSVDRADSYEQYF. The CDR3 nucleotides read TGCAGCGTTGACAGAGCAGATTCCTACGAGCAGTACTTC.

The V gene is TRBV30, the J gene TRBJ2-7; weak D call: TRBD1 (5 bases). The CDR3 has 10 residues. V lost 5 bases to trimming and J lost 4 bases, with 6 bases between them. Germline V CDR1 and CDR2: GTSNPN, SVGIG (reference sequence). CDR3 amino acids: CAWGAYEQYF. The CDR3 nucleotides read TGTGCCTGGGGGGCTTACGAGCAGTACTTC.

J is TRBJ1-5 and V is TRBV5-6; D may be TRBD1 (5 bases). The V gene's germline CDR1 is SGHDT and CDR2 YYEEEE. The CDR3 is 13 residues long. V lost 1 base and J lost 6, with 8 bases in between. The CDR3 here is CASSLRGTQPQHF. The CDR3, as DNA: TGTGCCAGCAGCTTGAGAGGGACTCAGCCCCAGCATTTT.

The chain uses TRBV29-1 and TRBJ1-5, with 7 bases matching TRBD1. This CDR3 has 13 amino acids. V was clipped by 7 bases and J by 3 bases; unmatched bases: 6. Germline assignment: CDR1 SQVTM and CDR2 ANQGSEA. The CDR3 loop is CSGQTGLNQPQHF. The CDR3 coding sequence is TGCAGCGGACAGACAGGGCTCAATCAGCCCCAGCATTTT.

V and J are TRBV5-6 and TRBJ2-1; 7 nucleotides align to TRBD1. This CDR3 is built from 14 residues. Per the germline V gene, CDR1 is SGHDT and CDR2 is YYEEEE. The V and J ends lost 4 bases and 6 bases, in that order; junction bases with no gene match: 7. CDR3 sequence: CASSQIDRVNEQFF. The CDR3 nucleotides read TGTGCCAGCAGCCAAATCGACAGGGTCAATGAGCAGTTCTTC.

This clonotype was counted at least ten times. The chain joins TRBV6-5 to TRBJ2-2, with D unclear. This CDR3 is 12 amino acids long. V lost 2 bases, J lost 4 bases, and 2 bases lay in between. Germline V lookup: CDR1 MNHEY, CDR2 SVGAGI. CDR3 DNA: TGTGCCAGCAGTTACCGCACCGGGGAGCTGTTTTTT. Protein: CASSYRTGELFF.

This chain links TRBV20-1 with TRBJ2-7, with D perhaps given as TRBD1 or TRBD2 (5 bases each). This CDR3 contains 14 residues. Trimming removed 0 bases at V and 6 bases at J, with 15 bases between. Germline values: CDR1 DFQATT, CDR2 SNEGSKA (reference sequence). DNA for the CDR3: TGCAGTGCTAGAGATCGGGGCAGTCGAGGCGAGCAGTACTTC. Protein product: CSARDRGSRGEQYF.

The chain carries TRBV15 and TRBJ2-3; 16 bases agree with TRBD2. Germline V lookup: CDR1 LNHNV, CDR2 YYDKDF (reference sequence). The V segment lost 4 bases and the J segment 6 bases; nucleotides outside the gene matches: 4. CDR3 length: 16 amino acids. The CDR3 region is CATSKGTSGRADTQYF. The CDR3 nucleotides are TGTGCCACCAGCAAGGGGACTAGCGGGAGGGCCGATACGCAGTATTTT.

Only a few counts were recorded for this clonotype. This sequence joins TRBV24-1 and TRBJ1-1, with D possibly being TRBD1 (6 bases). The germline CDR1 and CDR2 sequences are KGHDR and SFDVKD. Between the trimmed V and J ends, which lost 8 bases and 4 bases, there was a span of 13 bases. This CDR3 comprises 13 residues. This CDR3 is CATMGGQGTEAFF. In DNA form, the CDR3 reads TGTGCCACCATGGGGGGGCAGGGCACTGAAGCTTTCTTT.

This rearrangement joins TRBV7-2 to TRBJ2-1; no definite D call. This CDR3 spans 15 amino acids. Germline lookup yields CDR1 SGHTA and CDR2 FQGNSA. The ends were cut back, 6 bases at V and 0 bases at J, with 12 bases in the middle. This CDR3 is CASSQRTASYNEQFF. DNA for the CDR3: TGTGCCAGCAGTCAGAGGACGGCCTCCTACAATGAGCAGTTCTTC.

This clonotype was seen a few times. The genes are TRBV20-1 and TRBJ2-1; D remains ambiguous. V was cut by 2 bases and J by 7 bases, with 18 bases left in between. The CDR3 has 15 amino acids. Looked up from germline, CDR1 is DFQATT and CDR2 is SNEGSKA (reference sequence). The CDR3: CSARSVLGRSNEQFF. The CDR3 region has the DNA TGCAGTGCTAGATCCGTTTTAGGAAGGAGTAATGAGCAGTTCTTC.

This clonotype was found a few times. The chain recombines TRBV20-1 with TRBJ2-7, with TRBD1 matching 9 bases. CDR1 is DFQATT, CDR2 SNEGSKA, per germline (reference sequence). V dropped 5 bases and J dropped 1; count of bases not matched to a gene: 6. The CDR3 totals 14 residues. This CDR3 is CSASGTGTSYEQYF. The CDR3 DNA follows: TGCAGTGCTTCCGGGACAGGGACGTCCTACGAGCAGTACTTC.

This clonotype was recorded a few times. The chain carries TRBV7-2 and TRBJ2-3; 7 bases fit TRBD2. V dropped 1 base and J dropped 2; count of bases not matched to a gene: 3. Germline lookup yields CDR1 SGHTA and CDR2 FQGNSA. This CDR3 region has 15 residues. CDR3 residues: CASSLVAGDTDTQYF. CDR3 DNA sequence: TGTGCCAGCAGCTTAGTGGCGGGGGACACAGATACGCAGTATTTT.

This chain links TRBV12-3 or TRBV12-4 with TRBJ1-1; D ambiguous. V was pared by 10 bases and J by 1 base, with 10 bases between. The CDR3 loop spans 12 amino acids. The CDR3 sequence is CATKLGNTEAFF. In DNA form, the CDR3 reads TGTGCCACCAAGTTGGGGAACACTGAAGCTTTCTTT.

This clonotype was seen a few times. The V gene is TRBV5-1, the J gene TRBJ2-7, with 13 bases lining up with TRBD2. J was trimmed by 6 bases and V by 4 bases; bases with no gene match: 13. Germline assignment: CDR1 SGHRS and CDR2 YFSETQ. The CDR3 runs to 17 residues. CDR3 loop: CASSKGTSGTATGEQYF. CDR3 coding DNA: TGCGCCAGCAGCAAGGGGACTAGCGGGACAGCTACAGGCGAGCAGTACTTC. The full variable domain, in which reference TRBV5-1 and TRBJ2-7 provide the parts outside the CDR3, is KAGVTQTPRYLIKTRGQQVTLSCSPISGHRSVSWYQQTPGQGLQFLFEYFSETQRNKGNFPGRFSGRQFSNSRSEMNVSTLELGDSALYLCASSKGTSGTATGEQYFGPGTRLTVT.

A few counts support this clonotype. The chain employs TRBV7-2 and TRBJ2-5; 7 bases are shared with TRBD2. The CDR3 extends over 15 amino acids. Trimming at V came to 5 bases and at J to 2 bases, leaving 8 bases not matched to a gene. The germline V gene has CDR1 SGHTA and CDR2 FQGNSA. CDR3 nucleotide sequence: TGTGCCAGCAGCCTCTATAGCGGGCTTCAAGAGACCCAGTACTTC. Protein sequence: CASSLYSGLQETQYF.

The CDR3: CASRRTELTYEQYF. In DNA form, the CDR3 reads TGCGCCAGCAGGAGGACAGAACTCACCTACGAGCAGTACTTC. The chain recombines TRBV5-1 with TRBJ2-7, with D maybe TRBD1 (6 bases). Germline V gene lookup returns CDR1 SGHRS and CDR2 YFSETQ. The CDR3 is made up of 14 amino acids. The V end lost 5 bases, the J end lost 2 bases, and 14 bases lay between the germline ends.

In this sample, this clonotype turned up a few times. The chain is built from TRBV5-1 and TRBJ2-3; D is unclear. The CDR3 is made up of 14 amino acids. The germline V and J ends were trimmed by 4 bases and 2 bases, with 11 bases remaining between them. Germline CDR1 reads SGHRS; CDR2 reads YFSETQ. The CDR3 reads CASSPDRPTDTQYF. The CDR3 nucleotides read TGCGCCAGCAGCCCAGATCGACCCACAGATACGCAGTATTTT.

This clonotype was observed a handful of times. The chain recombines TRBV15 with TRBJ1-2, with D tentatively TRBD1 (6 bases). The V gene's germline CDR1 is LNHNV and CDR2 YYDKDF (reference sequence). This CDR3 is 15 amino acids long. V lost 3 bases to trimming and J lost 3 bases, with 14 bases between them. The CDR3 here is CATSRLLQGDYGYTF. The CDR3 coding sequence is TGTGCCACCAGCAGGTTGTTACAGGGAGACTATGGCTACACCTTC.

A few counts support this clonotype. CDR3 region: CATGQGEFTDTQYF. CDR3 nucleotides: TGTGCCACGGGACAGGGCGAATTTACAGATACGCAGTATTTT. V and J are TRBV24-1 and TRBJ2-3; 9 positions agree with TRBD1. CDR1 is KGHDR and CDR2 is SFDVKD in the germline V gene. With V trimmed by 10 bases and J by 3 bases, 7 bases remained unmatched. This CDR3 spans 14 amino acids.

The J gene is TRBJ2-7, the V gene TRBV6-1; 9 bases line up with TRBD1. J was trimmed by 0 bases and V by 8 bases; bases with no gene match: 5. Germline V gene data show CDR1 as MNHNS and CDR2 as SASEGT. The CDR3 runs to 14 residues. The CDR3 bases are TGTGCCAGCGTGGGACAGGGACGCTCCTACGAGCAGTACTTC. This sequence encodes CASVGQGRSYEQYF.

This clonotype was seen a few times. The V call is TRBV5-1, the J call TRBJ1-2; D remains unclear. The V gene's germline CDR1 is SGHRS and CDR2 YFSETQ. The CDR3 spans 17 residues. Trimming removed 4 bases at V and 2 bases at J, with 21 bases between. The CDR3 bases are TGCGCCAGCAGCCGGCCCGCACTGCGGGGTTCAAACTATGGCTACACCTTC. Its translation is CASSRPALRGSNYGYTF. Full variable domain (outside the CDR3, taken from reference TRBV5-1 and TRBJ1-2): KAGVTQTPRYLIKTRGQQVTLSCSPISGHRSVSWYQQTPGQGLQFLFEYFSETQRNKGNFPGRFSGRQFSNSRSEMNVSTLELGDSALYLCASSRPALRGSNYGYTFGSGTRLTVV.